This T cell receptor (beta chain) stems from a study of vaccination and CD4 T cells after COVID-19. Study-level points and caveats: The appearance of a median approximately 90% of reactive clones in convalescent patients occurred only post-vaccination.

In TCRdb, the PCR reads were re-called with MiXCR into one record per CDR3 protein. The sample contains 35,000 to 45,000 distinct CDR3 sequences, 36% of which appear only once. Noted time point: late sampling 161 to 241 days after vaccination in a few convalescent patients. This clonotype was recorded a few times. Its antigen is currently unknown. The V end lost 3 bases, the J end lost 0 bases, and 9 bases lay between the germline ends. Per the germline V gene, CDR1 is MNHNS and CDR2 is SASEGT. The CDR3 is made up of 14 amino acids. V usage is TRBV6-1 and J usage is TRBJ2-7, with D possibly being TRBD1 (5 bases). This specimen consisted of CD4+ T cells from blood, obtained about 7 months after SARS-CoV-2 vaccination. The sequence derives from a human donor who had recovered from COVID-19. This CDR3 reads CASSDRQGSYEQYF. CDR3 nucleotide sequence: TGTGCCAGCAGTGATAGGCAGGGCTCCTACGAGCAGTACTTC.